The rows below give T cell receptor beta chains drawn from one sample of a study of technical replicates of blood from a handful of donors. Sequencing used immunoSEQ multiplex PCR; TCRdb keeps in-frame clones, though not all of them. Of roughly 69,000 clones in the sample, nearly 98% were seen once. Sequenced input: T cells isolated from PBMCs. These receptor sequences come from a human donor in good health. Both conserved end residues are part of each CDR3. Fields, in order: CDR3 DNA, CDR3 protein, clone size, D gene, J gene, V gene. A D gene is named only where the DNA matches it firmly. The size entry is marked missing in some rows and otherwise reads once, few, many or a size class.

CDR3 DNA: TGTGCCTGGAGGCAGGGGACGCGCGCCTACGAGCAGTACTTC
CDR3 protein: CAWRQGTRAYEQYF
clone size: NA
D gene: NA
J gene: TRBJ2-7
V gene: TRBV30

CDR3 DNA: TGTGCCAGCAGCTTAGACCCCAGACAGGTGATGAACACTGAAGCTTTCTTT
CDR3 protein: CASSLDPRQVMNTEAFF
clone size: NA
D gene: NA
J gene: TRBJ1-1
V gene: TRBV11-2

CDR3 DNA: TGTGCCAGCAAACCAGCGGGAGGTGAATACGAGCAGTACTTC
CDR3 protein: CASKPAGGEYEQYF
clone size: NA
D gene: TRBD2
J gene: TRBJ2-7
V gene: TRBV27

CDR3 DNA: TGTGCCAGCAGCCCAGAGGGGGTTCGGTACAATGAGCAGTTCTTC
CDR3 protein: CASSPEGVRYNEQFF
clone size: NA
D gene: NA
J gene: TRBJ2-1
V gene: TRBV7-3

CDR3 DNA: TGTGCCAGCAGTTTTTACCCAGAGAACACTGAAGCTTTCTTT
CDR3 protein: CASSFYPENTEAFF
clone size: NA
D gene: NA
J gene: TRBJ1-1
V gene: TRBV27

CDR3 DNA: TGTGCTAGCAGCCAAGACGGGGGACCAGGAGGGGCCCAGTACTTC
CDR3 protein: CASSQDGGPGGAQYF
clone size: NA
D gene: NA
J gene: TRBJ2-5
V gene: TRBV7-7

CDR3 DNA: TGTGCCAGCAGCGATAGCGGGAGGTCCCCAGATACGCAGTATTTT
CDR3 protein: CASSDSGRSPDTQYF
clone size: NA
D gene: TRBD2
J gene: TRBJ2-3
V gene: TRBV6-1

CDR3 DNA: TGTGCCAGCAGTTTATCGTCAGGGGTGGGCAATCAGCCCCAGCATTTT
CDR3 protein: CASSLSSGVGNQPQHF
clone size: NA
D gene: NA
J gene: TRBJ1-5
V gene: TRBV27

CDR3 DNA: TGTGCCAGTATCCCAAGGGGAGGTGGGCAAAATCAGCCCCAGCATTTT
CDR3 protein: CASIPRGGGQNQPQHF
clone size: NA
D gene: NA
J gene: TRBJ1-5
V gene: TRBV19

CDR3 DNA: TGTGCCAGCAGCTTAACTACAGGGGGTGATCAGCCCCAGCATTTT
CDR3 protein: CASSLTTGGDQPQHF
clone size: NA
D gene: TRBD1
J gene: TRBJ1-5
V gene: TRBV7-9

CDR3 DNA: TGTGCCAGCAGCCCCAGAGGGAGGGCGGGGTTCACTGAAGCTTTCTTT
CDR3 protein: CASSPRGRAGFTEAFF
clone size: NA
D gene: NA
J gene: TRBJ1-1
V gene: TRBV5-6

CDR3 DNA: TGTGCCTGGAGTACCCTAGCGACCAATGAGCAGTTCTTC
CDR3 protein: CAWSTLATNEQFF
clone size: NA
D gene: NA
J gene: TRBJ2-1
V gene: TRBV30

CDR3 DNA: TGCGCCAGCACGGAGCGGATAAACACAGATACGCAGTATTTT
CDR3 protein: CASTERINTDTQYF
clone size: once
D gene: NA
J gene: TRBJ2-3
V gene: TRBV5-1

CDR3 DNA: TGTGCCAGCAGTCCACCGGGGGTCACCGGGGAGCTGTTTTTT
CDR3 protein: CASSPPGVTGELFF
clone size: NA
D gene: NA
J gene: TRBJ2-2
V gene: TRBV6-5

CDR3 DNA: TGTGCCAGCAGCGATACAGGGGTTGGGGATCAGCCCCAGCATTTT
CDR3 protein: CASSDTGVGDQPQHF
clone size: NA
D gene: TRBD1
J gene: TRBJ1-5
V gene: TRBV7-9

CDR3 DNA: TGTGCCAGCAGTCCCCCGGGGGGCACTGAAGCTTTCTTT
CDR3 protein: CASSPPGGTEAFF
clone size: NA
D gene: NA
J gene: TRBJ1-1
V gene: TRBV27

CDR3 DNA: TGTGCCAGCAGCTCCGGGGAGACCCAGTACTTC
CDR3 protein: CASSSGETQYF
clone size: NA
D gene: NA
J gene: TRBJ2-5
V gene: TRBV5-4

CDR3 DNA: TGTGCCAGCAGCGTAGATATGAGCGCACCCACCGGGGAGCTGTTTTTT
CDR3 protein: CASSVDMSAPTGELFF
clone size: once
D gene: NA
J gene: TRBJ2-2
V gene: TRBV9

CDR3 DNA: TGCGCCAGCAGCCAAGAAAGACGGGATCAGCAGTTCTTC
CDR3 protein: CASSQERRDQQFF
clone size: NA
D gene: NA
J gene: TRBJ2-1
V gene: TRBV4-3